A single sample gave rise to the 21 T cell receptor beta chains below, sequenced in a study of sequential checkpoint blockade in melanoma. The data were produced by immunoSEQ multiplex PCR, yet TCRdb's version contains in-frame clones alone and is incomplete. This sample has about 3,500 clones, with 15% to 20% found just once. The sample's treatment: randomized to nivolumab then ipilimumab (arm A) or the reverse (arm B). The input for sequencing was tumor tissue (inferred from file names), taken from a patient given nivolumab and ipilimumab in sequence. These receptors were obtained from a human donor with melanoma.

CDR3 DNA: TGTGCCATCAGGGACAGGGGGAATAACTATGGCTACACCTTC. This encodes CAIRDRGNNYGYTF. This rearrangement joins TRBV6-8 to TRBJ1-2; 11 bases agree with TRBD1. The CDR3 spans 14 residues. The junction had 5 bases not matched to a gene; V was cut back by 10 bases and J by 1 base. Germline loops: CDR1 MNHGY, CDR2 SAAAGT.

This clone appeared a few times. DNA of the CDR3: TGTGCCAGCAGTCTTTACCTTACCGGGACTAGAGTCTATGAGCAGTTCTTC. As protein: CASSLYLTGTRVYEQFF. The chain couples TRBV14 to TRBJ2-1, with 8 bases matching TRBD2. With V trimmed by 6 bases and J by 8 bases, 18 bases remained unmatched. The CDR3 contains 17 residues. Per germline, CDR1 SGHDN and CDR2 FVKESK.

This clone was picked up a small number of times. CDR3 in DNA: TGTGCCAGCAGTGCCGGGACTAGCGGTTACAATGAGCAGTTCTTC. Amino acids: CASSAGTSGYNEQFF. This chain uses TRBV9 with TRBJ2-1, with 11 bases fitting TRBD2. Trimming at V came to 5 bases and at J to 4 bases, leaving 5 bases not matched to a gene. The CDR3 is made up of 15 amino acids. CDR1 is SGDLS and CDR2 is YYNGEE in the germline V gene.

The chain links TRBV28 to TRBJ2-2; 11 bases align to TRBD2. CDR3 length: 15 residues. The germline CDR1 and CDR2 sequences are MDHEN and SYDVKM. V was clipped by 6 bases and J by 3 bases; unmatched bases: 3. CDR3 protein: CASRGLAEHTGELFF. The CDR3 bases are TGTGCCAGCAGGGGACTAGCGGAGCACACCGGGGAGCTGTTTTTT.

The chain joins TRBV12-5 to TRBJ1-1; D possibly corresponds to TRBD1 (5 bases). Between the trimmed V and J ends, which lost 0 bases and 0 bases, there was a span of 20 bases. Looked up from germline, CDR1 is LGHNT and CDR2 is FRNRAP. The CDR3 is made up of 19 amino acids. CDR3 region: CASGLVRGRAVLMNTEAFF. Written as DNA, the CDR3 is TGTGCTAGTGGTTTGGTACGTGGCAGGGCCGTATTAATGAACACTGAAGCTTTCTTT. Using reference TRBV12-5 and TRBJ1-1 for the parts outside the CDR3, the full variable domain is DARVTQTPRHKVTEMGQEVTMRCQPILGHNTVFWYRQTMMQGLELLAYFRNRAPLDDSGMPKDRFSAEMPDATLATLKIQPSEPRDSAVYFCASGLVRGRAVLMNTEAFFGQGTRLTVV.

The table lists this clone with many counts. The chain links TRBV11-3 to TRBJ1-6, with 7 nucleotides matching TRBD1. The CDR3 has 14 amino acids. Germline V gene lookup returns CDR1 SGHNT and CDR2 YENEEA. V shed 7 bases, J shed 6 bases, and the junction held 6 bases outside the gene matches. The CDR3 DNA reads as TGTGCCAGCAAAAACAGGGGCACTAATTCACCCCTCCACTTT. Its protein product is CASKNRGTNSPLHF.

V and J are TRBV28 and TRBJ2-1; 9 bases are shared with TRBD1. The CDR3 consists of 15 residues. Germline V lookup: CDR1 MDHEN, CDR2 SYDVKM. With 2 bases clipped from V and 4 bases from J, the junction kept 3 bases outside the gene matches. CDR3 nucleotides: TGTGCCAGCAGTTTAACCGGGACAGGGTACAATGAGCAGTTCTTC. As protein: CASSLTGTGYNEQFF.

This clone counts as medium-sized. V and J are TRBV19 and TRBJ2-3; 7 positions match TRBD1. Looked up from germline, CDR1 is LNHDA and CDR2 is SQIVND (reference sequence). This CDR3 has 14 residues. The ends lost 2 bases at V and 4 bases at J; junction bases unmatched: 3. In nucleotides, the CDR3 is TGTGCCAGTAGTATAAGGCAGGGGGCAGATACGCAGTATTTT. Its translation: CASSIRQGADTQYF. The full variable domain, with the rest looked up from reference TRBV19 and TRBJ2-3, is DGGITQSPKYLFRKEGQNVTLSCEQNLNHDAMYWYRQDPGQGLRLIYYSQIVNDFQKGDIAEGYSVSREKKESFPLTVTSAQKNPTAFYLCASSIRQGADTQYFGPGTRLTVL.

By its share, this clone is medium-sized. V usage is TRBV5-1 and J usage is TRBJ1-4, with 8 positions matching TRBD1. The junction had 0 bases not matched to a gene; V was cut back by 2 bases and J by 3 bases. CDR3 size: 14 residues. Germline V gene lookup returns CDR1 SGHRS and CDR2 YFSETQ. This CDR3 is CASSLQGANEKLFF. DNA for the CDR3: TGCGCCAGCAGCTTACAGGGGGCTAATGAAAAACTGTTTTTT.

J is TRBJ1-1 and V is TRBV28; D may be TRBD1 (5 bases). Germline CDR1 and CDR2: MDHEN and SYDVKM. This CDR3 is built from 16 residues. V was shortened by 5 bases and J by 4 bases, with 20 bases between the two germline ends. CDR3 in DNA: TGTGCCAGCAGTCCCTGGACAAATTGGGTGAGCACTGAAGCTTTCTTT. Protein sequence: CASSPWTNWVSTEAFF. The full variable domain, rest sourced from reference TRBV28 and TRBJ1-1, is DVKVTQSSRYLVKRTGEKVFLECVQDMDHENMFWYRQDPGLGLRLIYFSYDVKMKEKGDIPEGYSVSREKKERFSLILESASTNQTSMYLCASSPWTNWVSTEAFFGQGTRLTVV.

V and J are TRBV6-4 and TRBJ1-1, with D perhaps TRBD1 (5 bases). CDR1 MRHNA and CDR2 SNTAGT come from the germline V gene. Trimming stripped 6 bases from V and 10 bases from J, with 12 bases between. The CDR3 is 11 amino acids. The CDR3 DNA follows: TGTGCCAGCAGACAAACAAGGGGAGCTTTCTTT. This gives the protein CASRQTRGAFF.

Relative to its sample, this clone is medium-sized. The chain carries TRBV6-8 and TRBJ1-2; D perhaps matches TRBD1 (5 bases). The CDR3 is made up of 15 amino acids. Trimming pared 2 bases from V and 1 base from J, leaving 11 bases between. Germline V gene lookup returns CDR1 MNHGY and CDR2 SAAAGT. CDR3 sequence (DNA): TGTGCCAGCAGTTACCTAGGAGGGGATAACTATGGCTACACCTTC. This encodes CASSYLGGDNYGYTF.

This clone was counted between two and nine times. This chain joins TRBV1 and TRBJ2-5; TRBD2, as called in the table, went unchecked against the DNA. TRBV1 is classified as a pseudogene. This CDR3 is 14 amino acids long. CDR3 protein: CASSQGISGETQYF. DNA for the CDR3: TGCGCCAGCAGCCAAGGAATTAGCGGTGAGACCCAGTACTTC.

The gene calls are TRBV19 and TRBJ2-7; D call uncertain. The length of the CDR3 is 13 residues. The V and J ends lost 6 bases and 0 bases respectively, with 9 bases between them. Germline lookup yields CDR1 LNHDA and CDR2 SQIVND (reference sequence). The CDR3 is CASRPLGSYEQYF. In DNA form, the CDR3 reads TGTGCCAGTAGGCCCCTAGGCTCCTACGAGCAGTACTTC.

This clone was observed a handful of times. The rearrangement uses TRBV5-1 and TRBJ2-7, with TRBD2 identical over 7 bases. This CDR3 comprises 16 residues. The germline V gene has CDR1 SGHRS and CDR2 YFSETQ. The J segment lost 1 base and the V segment lost 6 bases, leaving 13 bases of the junction unmatched. The DNA for the CDR3 is TGCGCCAGCACCTTTGGAGTAGCGGGCCTATCCTACGAGCAGTACTTC. As protein: CASTFGVAGLSYEQYF.

This clone has only a few counts. The chain recombines TRBV6-8 with TRBJ2-6; the match to TRBD1 covers 7 bases. The CDR3 length is 18 residues. Germline-derived CDR1 and CDR2 are MNHGY and SAAAGT. V was pared by 2 bases and J by 0 bases, with 7 bases of the junction left unmatched. CDR3 loop: CASSYHRGPSSGANVLTF. The CDR3 DNA follows: TGTGCCAGCAGTTACCACAGGGGCCCCTCCTCTGGGGCCAACGTCCTGACTTTC.

The table lists this clone with a few counts. The chain employs TRBV11-3 and TRBJ2-7; TRBD2 is a possible D gene (5 bases). Germline CDR1 and CDR2: SGHNT and YENEEA. The CDR3 contains 15 residues. Trimming took 1 base from V and 9 from J, leaving 19 bases between them. CDR3 sequence reads: CASSLGTGKMGGQYF. Written as DNA, the CDR3 is TGTGCCAGCAGCTTAGGAACGGGAAAGATGGGCGGGCAGTACTTC.

The CDR3 spells CASSPLPAGLNNEQFF. The CDR3 region has the DNA TGTGCCAGCTCACCACTGCCAGCGGGACTAAACAATGAGCAGTTCTTC. The chain combines TRBV18 with TRBJ2-1, with 7 positions matching TRBD2. Trimming removed 1 base from V and 5 bases from J; junction bases left unmatched: 8. The CDR3 extends over 16 amino acids. From germline, CDR1 is KGHSH and CDR2 LQKENI.

This clone was counted a single time. The chain has TRBV19 and TRBJ2-1; perhaps TRBD2 as D (5 bases). The CDR3 covers 16 residues. Trimming pared 3 bases from V and 8 bases from J, leaving 20 bases between. In germline, CDR1 is LNHDA, CDR2 SQIVND (reference sequence). The CDR3 sequence is CASSIQGGLAKHEQFF. The CDR3 bases are TGTGCCAGTAGTATCCAAGGTGGGCTAGCAAAGCATGAGCAGTTCTTC.

V usage is TRBV11-3 and J usage is TRBJ2-1; D is uncertain. The V gene's germline CDR1 is SGHNT and CDR2 YENEEA. V lost 0 bases and J 5 bases, leaving 11 bases between the germline ends. This CDR3 comprises 15 residues. The CDR3 here is CASSLDGGIHNEQFF. The CDR3 DNA reads TGTGCCAGCAGCTTAGACGGTGGGATCCACAATGAGCAGTTCTTC.

The chain uses TRBV15 and TRBJ2-3; perhaps TRBD1 as D (6 bases). CDR1 and CDR2 (germline): LNHNV, YYDKDF (reference sequence). This CDR3 spans 15 amino acids. V was pared by 0 bases and J by 2 bases, with 9 bases between. CDR3 nucleotide sequence: TGTGCCACCAGCAGAGAGGGGGCATCCACAGATACGCAGTATTTT. Amino acid sequence: CATSREGASTDTQYF.